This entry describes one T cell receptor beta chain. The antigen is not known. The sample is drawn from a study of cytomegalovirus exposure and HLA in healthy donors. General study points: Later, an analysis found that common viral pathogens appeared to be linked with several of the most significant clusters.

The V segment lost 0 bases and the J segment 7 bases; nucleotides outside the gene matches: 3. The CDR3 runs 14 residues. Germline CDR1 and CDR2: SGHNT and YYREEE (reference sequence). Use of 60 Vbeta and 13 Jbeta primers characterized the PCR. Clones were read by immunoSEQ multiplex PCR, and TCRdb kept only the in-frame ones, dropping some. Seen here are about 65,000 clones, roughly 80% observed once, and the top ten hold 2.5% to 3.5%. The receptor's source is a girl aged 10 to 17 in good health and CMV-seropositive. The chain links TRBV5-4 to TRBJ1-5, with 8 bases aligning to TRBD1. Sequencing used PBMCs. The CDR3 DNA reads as TGTGCCAGCAGCTTGGCAGGGGGCTGGCAGCCCCAGCATTTT. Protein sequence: CASSLAGGWQPQHF.